This T cell receptor beta chain was captured in a study of cytomegalovirus exposure and HLA in healthy donors. PCR involved 60 Vbeta and 13 Jbeta primers. Original handling: In a later analysis, 60 million to 90 million unique TCR beta chains included roughly 11 million shared by two or more donors. Libraries were prepared by immunoSEQ multiplex PCR; TCRdb keeps only in-frame clonotypes and omits some of them. V and J calls and clone size are those listed in that table; D and trimming were worked out from the DNA. The sample comprises approximately 210,000 clones, approximately 86% of which are singletons, and more than 1.5% rests with the top ten. Regarding this clone: Its matching antigen is unknown.

General study points: For TCR beta chains, V- and J-gene trimming was later linked to a missense DCLRE1C variant.

Sequencing input: PBMCs. This clonotype was obtained from a woman in her late teens or twenties in good health and CMV-seronegative.

The chain's CDR3 is CASSPELAGGRSYNEQFF. The CDR3 DNA reads as TGCGCCAGCAGCCCAGAACTAGCGGGAGGGCGCTCCTACAATGAGCAGTTCTTC. V gene TRBV4-3 combines with J gene TRBJ2-1; TRBD2 aligns across 13 bases. V trimming: 4 bases; J trimming: 0 bases; junction bases outside the gene matches: 6. In germline, CDR1 is LGHNA, CDR2 YSLEER. The CDR3 runs to 18 residues.